This T cell receptor beta chain was sequenced for a study of CD8+ T cells in alopecia areata. As the sequencing template, cDNA was produced by extracting RNA and reverse transcribing it. Assay: immunoSEQ multiplex PCR; the TCRdb copy retains only in-frame clones and omits some. Altogether around 70,000 clones are present, around 29% being singletons, with the ten largest covering about 15%. The treatment denotes: oral pan-JAK inhibitor, 5-10 mg twice daily. Researchers took lesional scalp punch biopsies and peripheral blood from people who were alopecia areata patients. PBMCs yielded sorted CD4+ and CD8+ T cells. Findings and caveats of the study: Numerous clones, expanded in lesions, remained in scalp and blood during tofacitinib.

Per germline, CDR1 MNHEY and CDR2 SMNVEV (reference sequence). CDR3 length: 14 amino acids. Trimming removed 5 bases from V and 4 bases from J, with 14 bases in between. This clone has more than one count but fewer than ten. The antigen remains undetermined. The V gene is TRBV27, the J gene TRBJ1-1; weak D call: TRBD1 (5 bases). This receptor was taken from a human donor with alopecia areata. Here the sequenced sample was CD8+ T cells sorted from blood, taken at week 4, from a patient treated with tofacitinib. The CDR3 region is CASSPVGAGTEAFF. The CDR3 coding sequence is TGTGCCAGCAGTCCTGTCGGGGCGGGCACTGAAGCTTTCTTT.